A selection of T cell receptor beta chains follows, all from one sample in a study of OX40 agonist ivuxolimab in advanced cancers. The repertoire was sequenced with immunoSEQ multiplex PCR; TCRdb's copy has only in-frame clones and lacks some. The sample includes about 64,000 clones, 88% of them seen just once. Sample: CD4+ or CD8+ T cells sorted from blood, taken in a trial of the OX40 agonist ivuxolimab. These receptor sequences come from an adult with an advanced solid tumor such as melanoma, head and neck, liver or kidney cancer. Both conserved end residues are part of each CDR3. Each record gives: CDR3 protein, CDR3 DNA, clone size, J gene, V gene, D gene. A D gene is named only where the DNA matches it firmly. Clone size, where shown, is once, few, many, or a class for clones that have expanded.

CDR3: CASSLELAGAIDTQYF; DNA: TGCGCCAGCAGCTTGGAGCTAGCGGGAGCCATAGATACGCAGTATTTT; size: .; J: TRBJ2-3; V: TRBV5-1; D: TRBD2
CDR3: CASSEGGSGRRTDTQYF; DNA: TGTGCCAGCAGTGAAGGGGGTAGCGGGAGGAGGACAGATACGCAGTATTTT; size: .; J: TRBJ2-3; V: TRBV2; D: TRBD2
CDR3: CASSLGQPEKLFF; DNA: TGCGCCAGCAGCTTGGGGCAGCCCGAAAAACTGTTTTTT; size: .; J: TRBJ1-4; V: TRBV5-1; D: .
CDR3: CATSPRGDVGNQPQHF; DNA: TGTGCCACCAGTCCTAGGGGGGATGTGGGCAATCAGCCCCAGCATTTT; size: .; J: TRBJ1-5; V: TRBV15; D: .
CDR3: CSAQAQETQYF; DNA: TGCAGTGCTCAGGCCCAAGAGACCCAGTACTTC; size: .; J: TRBJ2-5; V: TRBV20-1; D: .
CDR3: CASSHNRGGQNIQYF; DNA: TGCGCCAGCAGCCATAACAGGGGGGGTCAAAACATTCAGTACTTC; size: .; J: TRBJ2-4; V: TRBV4-1; D: .
CDR3: CARSRPGTGGTSYEQYF; DNA: TGTGCCAGAAGCCGTCCCGGGACAGGGGGCACATCCTACGAGCAGTACTTC; size: once; J: TRBJ2-7; V: TRBV7-9; D: TRBD1
CDR3: CASSYGQGGSYEQYF; DNA: TGTGCCAGCAGTTACGGACAGGGTGGTTCCTACGAGCAGTACTTC; size: .; J: TRBJ2-7; V: TRBV6-5; D: TRBD1
CDR3: CASRPSKPRTGRNQPQHF; DNA: TGTGCCAGCAGGCCATCTAAACCCCGGACAGGGAGGAATCAGCCCCAGCATTTT; size: once; J: TRBJ1-5; V: TRBV6-9; D: TRBD1
CDR3: CASSQAQRIREQFF; DNA: TGTGCCAGCAGCCAGGCGCAGCGAATCCGGGAGCAGTTCTTC; size: .; J: TRBJ2-1; V: TRBV5-4; D: .
CDR3: CASSPPGQGFSGNTIYF; DNA: TGCGCCAGCAGCCCTCCGGGACAGGGGTTCTCTGGAAACACCATATATTTT; size: .; J: TRBJ1-3; V: TRBV5-1; D: TRBD1
CDR3: CASRPVGSNYGYTF; DNA: TGCGCCAGCAGGCCCGTTGGCAGCAACTATGGCTACACCTTC; size: .; J: TRBJ1-2; V: TRBV5-1; D: .
CDR3: CAISVSVRGRANNEQFF; DNA: TGTGCCATCAGTGTATCCGTTAGAGGGAGGGCCAACAATGAGCAGTTCTTC; size: .; J: TRBJ2-1; V: TRBV10-3; D: TRBD2
CDR3: CSAGNRIQYF; DNA: TGCAGTGCCGGCAATCGCATTCAGTACTTC; size: .; J: TRBJ2-4; V: TRBV20-1; D: .
CDR3: CASSVMGQGNEQFF; DNA: TGTGCCAGCAGCGTCATGGGACAGGGCAATGAGCAGTTCTTC; size: .; J: TRBJ2-1; V: TRBV9; D: TRBD1
CDR3: CASSPIKTYQETQYF; DNA: TGTGCCAGCTCACCAATAAAGACTTACCAAGAGACCCAGTACTTC; size: .; J: TRBJ2-5; V: TRBV18; D: .
CDR3: CASILARTDTQYF; DNA: .; size: .; J: TRBJ2-3; V: TRBV2; D: .
CDR3: CATSRDQRYEQYF; DNA: TGTGCCACCAGCAGAGATCAGAGGTACGAGCAGTACTTC; size: .; J: TRBJ2-7; V: TRBV15; D: .
CDR3: CASSSRLGRATNEKLFF; DNA: TGTGCCAGTAGTAGCCGTTTGGGGCGGGCAACTAATGAAAAACTGTTTTTT; size: once; J: TRBJ1-4; V: TRBV19; D: .
CDR3: CAWTRLRGGGNEQFF; DNA: TGTGCCTGGACCCGACTGAGGGGGGGAGGGAATGAGCAGTTCTTC; size: .; J: TRBJ2-1; V: TRBV30; D: .
CDR3: CASSSPAIYGYTF; DNA: TGTGCCAGCAGTTCGCCAGCGATCTATGGCTACACCTTC; size: .; J: TRBJ1-2; V: TRBV28; D: .
CDR3: CASSLGLAGDTQYF; DNA: TGCGCCAGCAGCTTGGGACTAGCGGGAGATACGCAGTATTTT; size: .; J: TRBJ2-3; V: TRBV5-1; D: TRBD2
CDR3: CSVGDSGANVLTF; DNA: TGCAGCGTAGGGGACTCTGGGGCCAACGTCCTGACTTTC; size: .; J: TRBJ2-6; V: TRBV29-1; D: .
CDR3: CASKESNSPLHF; DNA: TGTGCCAGCAAGGAGAGTAATTCACCCCTCCACTTT; size: .; J: TRBJ1-6; V: TRBV28; D: .
CDR3: CASSYFFRTANTEAFF; DNA: TGTGCCAGCAGTTACTTTTTTAGGACAGCGAACACTGAAGCTTTCTTT; size: .; J: TRBJ1-1; V: TRBV6-5; D: .
CDR3: CASSLPGGEQFF; DNA: TGTGCCAGCAGCTTGCCGGGGGGAGAGCAGTTCTTC; size: few; J: TRBJ2-1; V: TRBV5-4; D: TRBD2
CDR3: CASSLVANEKLFF; DNA: TGTGCCAGCAGCTTGGTAGCTAATGAAAAACTGTTTTTT; size: .; J: TRBJ1-4; V: TRBV5-6; D: .
CDR3: CASSLSGRGETQYF; DNA: TGTGCCAGCAGCTTGTCAGGGCGGGGAGAGACCCAGTACTTC; size: .; J: TRBJ2-5; V: TRBV5-4; D: .
CDR3: CASSLGPVGNEQFF; DNA: TGTGCCAGCAGCTTAGGGCCCGTTGGCAATGAGCAGTTCTTC; size: .; J: TRBJ2-1; V: TRBV7-3; D: .
CDR3: CASSLMLPRTQDEKLFF; DNA: TGTGCCAGCAGCTTAATGCTGCCGAGGACTCAAGATGAAAAACTGTTTTTT; size: .; J: TRBJ1-4; V: TRBV7-3; D: .